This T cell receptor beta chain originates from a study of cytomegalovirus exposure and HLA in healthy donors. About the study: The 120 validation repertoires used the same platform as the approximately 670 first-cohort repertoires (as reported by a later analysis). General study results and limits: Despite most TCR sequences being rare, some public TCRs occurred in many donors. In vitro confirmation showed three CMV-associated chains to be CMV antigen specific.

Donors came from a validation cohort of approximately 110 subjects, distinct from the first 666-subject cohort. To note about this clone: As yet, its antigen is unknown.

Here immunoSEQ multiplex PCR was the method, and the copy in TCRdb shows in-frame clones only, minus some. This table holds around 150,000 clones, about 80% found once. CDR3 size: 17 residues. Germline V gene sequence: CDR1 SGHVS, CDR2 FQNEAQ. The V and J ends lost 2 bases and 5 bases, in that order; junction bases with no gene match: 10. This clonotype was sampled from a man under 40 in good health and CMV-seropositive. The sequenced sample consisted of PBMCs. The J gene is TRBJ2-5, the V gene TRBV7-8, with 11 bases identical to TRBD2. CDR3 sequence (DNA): TGTGCCAGCAGCTTATTAGCGGGAGGGTTTTTCGAGGAGACCCAGTACTTC. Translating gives CASSLLAGGFFEETQYF.